Below, one T cell receptor beta chain is given with its context. The source of the sample is a study of blood T cell repertoires in COVID-19. The wider study: Sites across the United States, Italy and Spain contributed samples from acute and convalescent COVID-19. T cells, B-cell-depleted T cells, or PBMCs provided the cDNA or gDNA that served as material.

Original processing notes: Estimation of nucleated cell counts relied on the amplification of reference gene primers. The assay was immunoSEQ multiplex PCR, and TCRdb's table has in-frame clones only and misses some. The V and J calls and the clone size are those of that table, but D and trimming were determined from the DNA. Seen here are about 270,000 clones, roughly 88% observed once, and the top ten hold 0.95% to 1.5%. Source material: PBMCs or T cells enriched from blood (not recorded which). The source is a woman between 40 and 50 years old with acute COVID-19.

CDR3 nucleotides: TGCGCCAGCAGCCCTCAGGGGAGTCCCTACAATGAGCAGTTCTTC. It translates to CASSPQGSPYNEQFF. The rearrangement uses TRBV5-1 and TRBJ2-1, with a tentative D call TRBD1 (6 bases). V lost 4 bases to trimming and J lost 2 bases, with 13 bases between them. The CDR3 totals 15 residues. The germline CDR1 and CDR2 sequences are SGHRS and YFSETQ.